A single sample is the source of the 29 T cell receptor beta chains below, sequenced in a study of T cells in narcolepsy. The data were produced by immunoSEQ multiplex PCR, yet TCRdb's version contains in-frame clones alone and is incomplete. The sample consists of tens of thousands of clones, around 79% of them appearing once. Sequenced sample: CD45RA- memory CD4+ T cells from PBMCs. The receptors were sampled from a human donor with narcolepsy.

This clone was counted once. V and J are TRBV9 and TRBJ1-1; 7 nucleotides agree with TRBD1. Per the germline V gene, CDR1 is SGDLS and CDR2 is YYNGEE. V dropped 4 bases and J dropped 5; count of bases not matched to a gene: 5. This CDR3 spans 13 amino acids. Here the CDR3 DNA reads TGTGCCAGCAGCCCTATACAGGGGACTGAAGCTTTCTTT. This translates into CASSPIQGTEAFF.

The chain has TRBV11-2 and TRBJ2-1; no clear D gene. There are 16 residues in the CDR3. Trimming pared 1 base from V and 0 bases from J, leaving 10 bases between. Looked up from germline, CDR1 is SGHAT and CDR2 is FQNNGV. The CDR3 sequence: CASSLGGHSSYNEQFF. CDR3 DNA: TGTGCCAGCAGCTTAGGCGGTCATAGCTCCTACAATGAGCAGTTCTTC.

The gene calls are TRBV11-2 and TRBJ2-3; D possibly corresponds to TRBD1 (6 bases). The CDR3 consists of 15 residues. V was shortened by 0 bases and J by 4 bases, with 11 bases between the two germline ends. Germline V lookup: CDR1 SGHAT, CDR2 FQNNGV. The CDR3: CASSLEAAGADTQYF. The DNA for the CDR3 is TGTGCCAGCAGCTTAGAGGCGGCAGGGGCAGATACGCAGTATTTT.

This clone came up once. This chain uses TRBV30 with TRBJ2-7; D gene uncertain. The CDR3 contains 14 residues. From germline, CDR1 is GTSNPN and CDR2 SVGIG (reference sequence). The V and J ends lost 0 bases and 2 bases respectively, with 11 bases between them. The CDR3 here is CAWSVAIGPYEQYF. The CDR3, as DNA: TGTGCCTGGAGTGTTGCAATAGGGCCCTACGAGCAGTACTTC.

The chain is built from TRBV6-1 and TRBJ2-2; D is unclear. The CDR3 is 12 amino acids. Germline V gene lookup returns CDR1 MNHNS and CDR2 SASEGT. V lost 8 bases and J lost 0, with 4 bases in between. The CDR3 reads CASGPNTGELFF. As DNA, the CDR3 is TGTGCCAGCGGGCCGAACACCGGGGAGCTGTTTTTT.

This clone was seen once. The chain carries TRBV19 and TRBJ1-1; D is unclear. In germline, CDR1 is LNHDA, CDR2 SQIVND (reference sequence). This CDR3 has 13 residues. V shed 3 bases and J shed 5 bases, with 10 bases lying between them. The CDR3 spells CASSISGDTEAFF. The CDR3 DNA is TGTGCCAGTAGTATTTCCGGGGATACTGAAGCTTTCTTT.

V and J are TRBV19 and TRBJ1-2, with 8 positions matching TRBD1. V lost 6 bases and J lost 5; bases outside the gene matches: 8. The CDR3 is 14 amino acids. Germline loops: CDR1 LNHDA, CDR2 SQIVND (reference sequence). The CDR3 region is CASSVGQGQYGYTF. For the CDR3, the DNA is TGTGCCAGTAGCGTCGGACAGGGACAATATGGCTACACCTTC. The full variable domain, completed using reference TRBV19 and TRBJ1-2, is DGGITQSPKYLFRKEGQNVTLSCEQNLNHDAMYWYRQDPGQGLRLIYYSQIVNDFQKGDIAEGYSVSREKKESFPLTVTSAQKNPTAFYLCASSVGQGQYGYTFGSGTRLTVV.

This chain links TRBV6-4 with TRBJ1-2; perhaps TRBD1 as D (5 bases). Germline loops: CDR1 MRHNA, CDR2 SNTAGT. The CDR3 is 13 residues long. Trimming pared 3 bases from V and 7 bases from J, leaving 12 bases between. The CDR3 region is CASSETGLSGYTF. CDR3 nucleotides: TGTGCCAGCAGTGAAACGGGGCTTAGTGGCTACACCTTC.

The chain links TRBV30 to TRBJ1-4; D may be TRBD1 (6 bases). Between the trimmed V and J ends, which lost 5 bases and 5 bases, there was a span of 12 bases. This CDR3 has 13 amino acids. Per germline, CDR1 GTSNPN and CDR2 SVGIG (reference sequence). The CDR3 region is CAWGAGGNEKLFF. The CDR3 nucleotides read TGTGCCTGGGGCGCGGGGGGCAATGAAAAACTGTTTTTT. Complete variable domain (other parts from reference TRBV30 and TRBJ1-4): SQTIHQWPATLVQPVGSPLSLECTVEGTSNPNLYWYRQAAGRGLQLLFYSVGIGQISSEVPQNLSASRPQDRQFILSSKKLLLSDSGFYLCAWGAGGNEKLFFGSGTQLSVL.

V is TRBV11-1 and J is TRBJ1-1, with TRBD1 matching over 8 bases. The ends lost 3 bases at V and 1 base at J; junction bases unmatched: 13. CDR1 and CDR2 (germline): SGHAT, FQDESV (reference sequence). The CDR3 totals 18 residues. In DNA form, the CDR3 reads TGTGCCAGCAGCTTCCGGTCAGGACAGGGAGCCCGGAACACTGAAGCTTTCTTT. It translates to CASSFRSGQGARNTEAFF.

The V gene is TRBV5-1, the J gene TRBJ2-7; the match to TRBD2 covers 8 bases. Per the germline V gene, CDR1 is SGHRS and CDR2 is YFSETQ. V trimming: 0 bases; J trimming: 1 base; junction bases outside the gene matches: 12. This CDR3 is built from 18 residues. This CDR3 is CASSLDKPGTSVSYEQYF. CDR3 coding DNA: TGCGCCAGCAGCTTGGACAAACCCGGGACTAGTGTTTCCTACGAGCAGTACTTC.

V usage is TRBV11-2 and J usage is TRBJ2-3, with unresolved D. V lost 2 bases, J lost 4 bases, and 16 bases lay in between. The CDR3 extends over 16 amino acids. CDR1 SGHAT and CDR2 FQNNGV come from the germline V gene. The DNA of the CDR3 is TGTGCCAGCAGCTTATGGGGTTCGAGTCCCCCAGATACGCAGTATTTT. Its translation: CASSLWGSSPPDTQYF.

This clone was seen only once. The chain combines TRBV11-2 with TRBJ1-2, with 7 positions matching TRBD1. The CDR3 is made up of 15 amino acids. Germline V lookup: CDR1 SGHAT, CDR2 FQNNGV. The trim removed 3 bases at V and 0 bases at J, leaving 4 bases unmatched. CDR3 DNA sequence: TGTGCCAGCAGCTTGCTGGGACAGACTAACTATGGCTACACCTTC. Amino acid sequence: CASSLLGQTNYGYTF.

The chain combines TRBV25-1 with TRBJ1-2; maybe TRBD1 (6 bases). The CDR3 has 16 residues. The germline V gene encodes CDR1 MGHDK and CDR2 SYGVNS. V was cut by 0 bases and J by 6 bases, with 17 bases left in between. The CDR3 DNA follows: TGTGCCAGCAGTGAATATCTCTTCGGGCAGGGGAATGGCTACACCTTC. Translated: CASSEYLFGQGNGYTF.

This chain joins TRBV7-3 and TRBJ2-6; 7 bases agree with TRBD1. J lost 10 bases, V lost 6 bases, and 9 bases had no gene match. The CDR3 extends over 14 amino acids. Germline-derived CDR1 and CDR2 are SGHTA and FQGTGA. CDR3 amino acids: CASRDSGTANVLTF. The DNA for the CDR3 is TGTGCCAGCAGAGACTCCGGGACAGCGAACGTCCTGACTTTC.

Comment on this clone: Additional DNA sequences in this sample encode the identical CDR3. This chain connects TRBV5-1 to TRBJ1-1, with a possible D match to TRBD1 (5 bases). V dropped 3 bases and J dropped 8 bases, with 14 bases sitting between them. CDR1 SGHRS and CDR2 YFSETQ come from the germline V gene. The CDR3 length is 13 residues. The CDR3 is CASSSPPRGEAFF. In DNA, the CDR3 is TGCGCCAGCAGCTCACCTCCACGGGGCGAAGCTTTCTTT. The complete variable domain, with remaining parts taken from reference TRBV5-1 and TRBJ1-1, reads KAGVTQTPRYLIKTRGQQVTLSCSPISGHRSVSWYQQTPGQGLQFLFEYFSETQRNKGNFPGRFSGRQFSNSRSEMNVSTLELGDSALYLCASSSPPRGEAFFGQGTRLTVV.

CDR3 bases: TGTGCCAGCAGCTTAGTTAGCGACCATGAGCAGTTCTTC. Translation gives CASSLVSDHEQFF. This chain uses TRBV11-2 with TRBJ2-1; possibly TRBD2 for D (5 bases). This CDR3 has 13 amino acids. The V end lost 1 base, the J end lost 8 bases, and 9 bases lay between the germline ends. Looked up from germline, CDR1 is SGHAT and CDR2 is FQNNGV. Combining the CDR3 with reference TRBV11-2 and TRBJ2-1 gives the whole variable domain EAGVAQSPRYKIIEKRQSVAFWCNPISGHATLYWYQQILGQGPKLLIQFQNNGVVDDSQLPKDRFSAERLKGVDSTLKIQPAKLEDSAVYLCASSLVSDHEQFFGPGTRLTVL.

The genes are TRBV2 and TRBJ2-1; 13 bases are a match to TRBD2. The V and J ends lost 1 base and 16 bases, in that order; junction bases with no gene match: 10. Germline V CDR1 and CDR2: SNHLY, FYNNEI. CDR3 length equals 15 residues. The CDR3 nucleotides are TGTGCCAGCAGTGAAGGCCGGACTAGCGGGAGCCTAGTTTTCTTC. Translating it yields CASSEGRTSGSLVFF.

The chain recombines TRBV14 with TRBJ2-3, with 16 bases matching TRBD2. This CDR3 is 16 amino acids long. J gave up 8 bases and V 1 base, and 3 bases lay outside the gene matches. The V gene's germline CDR1 is SGHDN and CDR2 FVKESK. The CDR3 bases are TGTGCCAGCAGCCAAGCGGGGACTAGCGGGAGGGGTACGCAGTATTTT. Amino acid sequence: CASSQAGTSGRGTQYF.

The CDR3 coding sequence is TGTGCCAGCAGCCTGAGTAGCGGGAGGGATGAGCAGTTCTTC. This sequence encodes CASSLSSGRDEQFF. The chain recombines TRBV2 with TRBJ2-1; 11 bases fit TRBD2. CDR1 SNHLY and CDR2 FYNNEI come from the germline V gene. The CDR3 is 14 amino acids. Trimming took 6 bases from V and 8 from J; bases not matched to a gene: 6.

The rearrangement links TRBV11-3 to TRBJ2-4, with 9 nucleotides matching TRBD1. The CDR3 contains 15 residues. Germline CDR1 reads SGHNT; CDR2 reads YENEEA. V dropped 5 bases and J dropped 1; count of bases not matched to a gene: 3. The CDR3 spells CASSMTGGAKNIQYF. For the CDR3, the DNA is TGTGCCAGCAGCATGACAGGGGGGGCCAAAAACATTCAGTACTTC.

This chain links TRBV11-3 with TRBJ2-7; D may be TRBD2 (6 bases). Deletions cut 0 bases from V and 3 bases from J, with 9 bases between. This CDR3 spans 14 amino acids. Germline assignment: CDR1 SGHNT and CDR2 YENEEA. The CDR3 is CASSLEGGLYEQYF. The DNA of the CDR3 is TGTGCCAGCAGCTTAGAGGGGGGACTCTACGAGCAGTACTTC.

The chain links TRBV2 to TRBJ2-2, with a tentative D call TRBD1 (5 bases). Trimming shortened V by 2 bases and J by 0 bases, and 7 bases separated the two germline ends. The CDR3 extends over 15 amino acids. Germline CDR1 is SNHLY and CDR2 is FYNNEI. CDR3 nucleotides: TGTGCCAGCAGTGAAAACAGGCCGAACACCGGGGAGCTGTTTTTT. It translates to CASSENRPNTGELFF.

This clone was counted between two and nine times. The chain combines TRBV19 with TRBJ1-2; D possibly corresponds to TRBD1 (6 bases). Germline V CDR1 and CDR2: LNHDA, SQIVND (reference sequence). The V end lost 10 bases, the J end lost 5 bases, and 14 bases lay between the germline ends. The CDR3 covers 12 residues. The CDR3 loop is CATGQGRYGYTF. The CDR3 region has the DNA TGTGCCACCGGTCAGGGGAGGTATGGCTACACCTTC.

The V and J genes are TRBV9 and TRBJ2-7, with 7 bases matching TRBD2. In germline, CDR1 is SGDLS, CDR2 YYNGEE. CDR3 length equals 15 residues. V trimming: 4 bases; J trimming: 5 bases; junction bases outside the gene matches: 12. The CDR3 spells CASSNTGVAGNEQYF. In nucleotides, the CDR3 is TGTGCCAGCAGCAACACGGGGGTAGCGGGCAACGAGCAGTACTTC.

This clone has more than one count but fewer than ten. The chain is built from TRBV14 and TRBJ1-2; D might be TRBD1 (6 bases). Germline V gene sequence: CDR1 SGHDN, CDR2 FVKESK. The ends were cut back, 3 bases at V and 4 bases at J, with 9 bases in the middle. The CDR3 is made up of 13 amino acids. The CDR3 DNA reads as TGTGCCAGCAGCCAGGACAGTGCCTATGGCTACACCTTC. This sequence encodes CASSQDSAYGYTF.

The chain is built from TRBV6-1 and TRBJ2-1; D is perhaps TRBD2 (7 bases). Trimming left V 4 bases short and J 9 bases short, with 16 bases between. The CDR3 covers 14 residues. The germline CDR1 and CDR2 sequences are MNHNS and SASEGT. The CDR3 is CASSVGGGIREQFF. The CDR3, as DNA: TGTGCCAGCAGTGTTGGGGGGGGCATTCGTGAGCAGTTCTTC.

The J gene is TRBJ2-7, the V gene TRBV14; 9 bases agree with TRBD1. There are 14 residues in the CDR3. The V gene end was trimmed by 4 bases and the J gene end by 6 bases; junction bases not matched to a gene: 7. Germline assignment: CDR1 SGHDN and CDR2 FVKESK. This CDR3 is CASSLLGQGGEQYF. The CDR3 nucleotides are TGTGCCAGCAGCCTCCTGGGACAGGGAGGCGAGCAGTACTTC.

The rearrangement joins TRBV7-9 to TRBJ2-7, with D perhaps matching TRBD1 (8 bases). The CDR3 totals 14 residues. Germline V gene lookup returns CDR1 SEHNR and CDR2 FQNEAQ (reference sequence). The germline V and J ends were trimmed by 2 bases and 5 bases, with 13 bases remaining between them. CDR3 sequence reads: CASSLRQGRDEQYF. The CDR3 coding sequence is TGTGCCAGCAGCTTACGACAGGGGAGGGACGAGCAGTACTTC. The whole variable domain, remainder taken from reference TRBV7-9 and TRBJ2-7, is DTGVSQNPRHKITKRGQNVTFRCDPISEHNRLYWYRQTLGQGPEFLTYFQNEAQLEKSRLLSDRFSAERPKGSFSTLEIQRTEQGDSAMYLCASSLRQGRDEQYFGPGTRLTVT.